A single sample gave rise to the 16 T cell receptor beta chains below, sequenced in a study of T cell responses to AZD1222 COVID-19 vaccine. The assay was immunoSEQ multiplex PCR, and TCRdb's table has in-frame clones only and misses some. The sample consists of some 150,000 clones, 70% to 90% of them appearing once. The sample was peripheral blood, taken 28 days after the second AZD1222 dose. Receptors were obtained from an adult who received the AZD1222 COVID-19 vaccine.

This clone occurred once. J is TRBJ1-4 and V is TRBV10-2; 9 bases match TRBD1. Trimming removed 4 bases from V and 7 bases from J; junction bases left unmatched: 10. CDR3 length: 16 amino acids. The germline V gene encodes CDR1 WSHSY and CDR2 SAAADI. Here the CDR3 DNA reads TGCGCCAGCAGTGTTAACAGGGGGCGAGGAAGTGAAAAACTGTTTTTT. It specifies CASSVNRGRGSEKLFF.

This rearrangement joins TRBV28 to TRBJ2-3; the D gene is possibly TRBD2 (6 bases). In germline, CDR1 is MDHEN, CDR2 SYDVKM. The CDR3 runs to 15 residues. Trimming removed 6 bases at V and 3 bases at J, with 16 bases between. DNA for the CDR3: TGTGCCAGCAGCTCCCCTAGCGCGGGAACAGATACGCAGTATTTT. Its protein product is CASSSPSAGTDTQYF.

The J gene is TRBJ2-7, the V gene TRBV6-5; 10 nucleotides match TRBD2. Per germline, CDR1 MNHEY and CDR2 SVGAGI. The CDR3 has 15 amino acids. With 4 bases clipped from V and 4 bases from J, the junction kept 7 bases outside the gene matches. The CDR3 is CASSSYGTSEYEQYF. The CDR3 DNA follows: TGTGCCAGCAGTTCTTACGGGACTAGCGAGTACGAGCAGTACTTC.

V gene TRBV5-1 combines with J gene TRBJ1-3, with a tentative D call TRBD1 (6 bases). The V and J ends lost 2 bases and 4 bases respectively, with 10 bases between them. CDR3 length equals 14 residues. CDR1 SGHRS and CDR2 YFSETQ come from the germline V gene. CDR3: CASSFAGEGNTIYF. CDR3 DNA sequence: TGCGCCAGCAGCTTCGCAGGGGAAGGAAACACCATATATTTT.

This chain links TRBV7-8 with TRBJ1-3, with D unclear. This CDR3 region has 15 residues. V dropped 6 bases and J dropped 4 bases, with 16 bases sitting between them. Germline CDR1 and CDR2: SGHVS and FQNEAQ. The CDR3 bases are TGTGCCAGCAGTCCGAACTTGGCACGGGGAAACACCATATATTTT. Protein product: CASSPNLARGNTIYF. Full variable domain (outside the CDR3, taken from reference TRBV7-8 and TRBJ1-3): GAGVSQSPRYKVAKRGQDVALRCDPISGHVSLFWYQQALGQGPEFLTYFQNEAQLDKSGLPSDRFFAERPEGSVSTLKIQRTQQEDSAVYLCASSPNLARGNTIYFGEGSWLTVV.

This clone came up once. The V call is TRBV6-1, the J call TRBJ2-1; 9 nucleotides align to TRBD1. This CDR3 is 16 amino acids long. J was trimmed by 3 bases and V by 4 bases; bases with no gene match: 7. Per germline, CDR1 MNHNS and CDR2 SASEGT. CDR3 nucleotide sequence: TGTGCCAGCAGTGGACCGAGGACAGGGGTCTACAATGAGCAGTTCTTC. Its protein is CASSGPRTGVYNEQFF.

V is TRBV28 and J is TRBJ1-2; a weak D match, TRBD1 (5 bases). The CDR3 length is 16 residues. The germline V gene encodes CDR1 MDHEN and CDR2 SYDVKM. Trimming removed 5 bases at V and 4 bases at J, with 20 bases between. The CDR3: CASSRPGSLESYGYTF. DNA for the CDR3: TGTGCCAGCAGTCGACCAGGGTCCCTAGAATCCTATGGCTACACCTTC.

The genes are TRBV18 and TRBJ2-4, with D tentatively TRBD1 (6 bases). Germline CDR1 and CDR2: KGHSH and LQKENI. The CDR3 extends over 13 amino acids. V dropped 5 bases and J dropped 4 bases, with 9 bases sitting between them. The DNA of the CDR3 is TGTGCCAGCTCAACAGGACAGAAAAACATTCAGTACTTC. Its protein product is CASSTGQKNIQYF.

This chain links TRBV5-1 with TRBJ2-1; the D gene could be TRBD1 or TRBD2 (5 bases each). V was clipped by 0 bases and J by 10 bases, with 17 bases between them. CDR1 and CDR2 from the germline V gene are SGHRS and YFSETQ. This CDR3 has 15 amino acids. The CDR3 spells CASSLDGGGTVEQFF. The CDR3 bases are TGCGCCAGCAGCTTGGATGGGGGTGGCACGGTCGAGCAGTTCTTC.

The chain recombines TRBV10-3 with TRBJ2-3; weak D call: TRBD1 (5 bases). The germline V and J ends were trimmed by 8 bases and 1 base, with 10 bases remaining between them. This CDR3 has 13 residues. CDR1 and CDR2 from the germline V gene are ENHRY and SYGVKD. CDR3 residues: CAIREGGTDTQYF. In DNA, the CDR3 is TGTGCCATCCGAGAAGGGGGCACAGATACGCAGTATTTT.

The rearrangement links TRBV7-3 to TRBJ2-2; D may be TRBD2 (6 bases). V was clipped by 6 bases and J by 7 bases, with 15 bases between them. This CDR3 region has 14 residues. Germline V gene lookup returns CDR1 SGHTA and CDR2 FQGTGA. CDR3 region: CASRPGGLDGELFF. The DNA for the CDR3 is TGTGCCAGCAGGCCCGGGGGATTGGACGGGGAGCTGTTTTTT. The full variable domain, in which reference TRBV7-3 and TRBJ2-2 provide the parts outside the CDR3, is GAGVSQTPSNKVTEKGKYVELRCDPISGHTALYWYRQSLGQGPEFLIYFQGTGAADDSGLPNDRFFAVRPEGSVSTLKIQRTERGDSAVYLCASRPGGLDGELFFGEGSRLTVL.

The V call is TRBV5-6, the J call TRBJ1-6; 7 bases agree with TRBD1. The CDR3 has 14 residues. CDR1 is SGHDT and CDR2 is YYEEEE in the germline V gene. The ends lost 5 bases at V and 10 bases at J; junction bases unmatched: 9. The CDR3 DNA reads as TGTGCCAGCAGGTTTGGCAGGGGGGGCTCACCCCTCCACTTT. Translated: CASRFGRGGSPLHF.

The chain uses TRBV27 and TRBJ2-3; 10 nucleotides agree with TRBD2. Trimming at V came to 6 bases and at J to 6 bases, leaving 6 bases not matched to a gene. Germline V lookup: CDR1 MNHEY, CDR2 SMNVEV (reference sequence). The CDR3 runs to 14 residues. The CDR3 region has the DNA TGTGCCAGCAGCGACTGGGGACTAGCGGATACGCAGTATTTT. This sequence encodes CASSDWGLADTQYF.

V is TRBV10-3 and J is TRBJ2-3, with D perhaps TRBD1 (5 bases). Trimming took off 6 bases at V and 2 bases at J, with 21 bases between the two ends. The CDR3 loop spans 17 amino acids. In germline, CDR1 is ENHRY, CDR2 SYGVKD. DNA for the CDR3: TGTGCCATCAGCCGTTACAAGGAACAGGCTAACACAGATACGCAGTATTTT. Its protein is CAISRYKEQANTDTQYF.

The J gene is TRBJ1-4, the V gene TRBV19, with D possibly matching TRBD1 (6 bases). Germline lookup yields CDR1 LNHDA and CDR2 SQIVND (reference sequence). V was clipped by 3 bases and J by 10 bases, with 15 bases between them. The CDR3 loop spans 14 amino acids. The CDR3 spells CASSIEQGRGKLFF. DNA of the CDR3: TGTGCCAGTAGTATTGAACAGGGTCGGGGAAAACTGTTTTTT.

The rearrangement uses TRBV10-3 and TRBJ2-3; 12 bases line up with TRBD2. The ends lost 3 bases at V and 0 bases at J; junction bases unmatched: 1. This CDR3 spans 16 amino acids. Germline CDR1 reads ENHRY; CDR2 reads SYGVKD. CDR3 nucleotide sequence: TGTGCCATCAGTGAAGGACTAGCGGGAAGCACAGATACGCAGTATTTT. This translates into CAISEGLAGSTDTQYF.